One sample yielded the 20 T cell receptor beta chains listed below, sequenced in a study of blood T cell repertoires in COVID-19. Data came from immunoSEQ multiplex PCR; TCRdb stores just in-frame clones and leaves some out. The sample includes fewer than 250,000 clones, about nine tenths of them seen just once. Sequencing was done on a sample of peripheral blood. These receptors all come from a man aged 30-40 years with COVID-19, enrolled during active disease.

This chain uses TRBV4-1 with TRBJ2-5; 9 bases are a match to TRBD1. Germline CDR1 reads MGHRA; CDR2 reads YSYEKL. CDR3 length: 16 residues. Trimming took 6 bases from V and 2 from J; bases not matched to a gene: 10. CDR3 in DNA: TGCGCCAGCAGGGCCCCCGGGACAGGGAGGCAAGAGACCCAGTACTTC. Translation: CASRAPGTGRQETQYF.

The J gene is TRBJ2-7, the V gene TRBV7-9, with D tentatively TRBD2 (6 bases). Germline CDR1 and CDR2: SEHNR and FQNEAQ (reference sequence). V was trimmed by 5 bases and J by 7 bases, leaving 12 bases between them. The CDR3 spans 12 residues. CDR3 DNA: TGTGCCAGCAGCCCCGGGACTGGGGAGCAGTACTTC. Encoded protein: CASSPGTGEQYF.

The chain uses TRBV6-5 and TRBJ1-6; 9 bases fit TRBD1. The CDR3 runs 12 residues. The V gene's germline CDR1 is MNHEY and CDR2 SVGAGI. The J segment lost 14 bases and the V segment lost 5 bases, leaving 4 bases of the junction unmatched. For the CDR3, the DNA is TGTGCCAGCAGTCAACAGGGGGCGACCCTCCACTTT. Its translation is CASSQQGATLHF.

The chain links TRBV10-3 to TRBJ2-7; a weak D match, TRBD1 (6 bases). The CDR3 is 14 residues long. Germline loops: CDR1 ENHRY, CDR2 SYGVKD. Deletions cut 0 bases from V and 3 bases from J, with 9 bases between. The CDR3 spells CAISESKQGYEQYF. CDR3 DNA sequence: TGTGCCATCAGTGAGTCGAAACAGGGCTACGAGCAGTACTTC.

CDR3 bases: TGTGCCAGCAGGCCCGGACAGCTAGGGAACACTGAAGCTTTCTTT. This sequence encodes CASRPGQLGNTEAFF. The J gene is TRBJ1-1, the V gene TRBV6-5; weak D call: TRBD1 (6 bases). This CDR3 has 15 amino acids. Germline lookup yields CDR1 MNHEY and CDR2 SVGAGI. V was pared by 6 bases and J by 1 base, with 15 bases between.

The CDR3 spells CASSPRTKTNYEQYF. CDR3 DNA: TGTGCCAGTAGTCCAAGGACTAAAACGAACTACGAGCAGTACTTC. The chain combines TRBV19 with TRBJ2-7, with D perhaps matching TRBD2 (6 bases). Germline V lookup: CDR1 LNHDA, CDR2 SQIVND (reference sequence). V was shortened by 5 bases and J by 3 bases, with 17 bases between the two germline ends. The CDR3 length is 15 residues.

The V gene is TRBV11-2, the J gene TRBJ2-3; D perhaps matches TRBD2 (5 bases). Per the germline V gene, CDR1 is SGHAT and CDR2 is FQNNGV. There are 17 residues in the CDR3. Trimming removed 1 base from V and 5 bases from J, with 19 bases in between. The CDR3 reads CASSLGWGSEVGDTQYF. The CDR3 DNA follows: TGTGCCAGCAGCTTAGGATGGGGTAGCGAGGTAGGAGATACGCAGTATTTT.

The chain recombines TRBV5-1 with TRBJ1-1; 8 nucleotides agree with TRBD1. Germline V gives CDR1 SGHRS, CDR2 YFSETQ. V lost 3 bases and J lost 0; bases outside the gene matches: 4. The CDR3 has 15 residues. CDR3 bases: TGCGCCAGCAGCTACGCGACAGGGGTGAACACTGAAGCTTTCTTT. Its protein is CASSYATGVNTEAFF.

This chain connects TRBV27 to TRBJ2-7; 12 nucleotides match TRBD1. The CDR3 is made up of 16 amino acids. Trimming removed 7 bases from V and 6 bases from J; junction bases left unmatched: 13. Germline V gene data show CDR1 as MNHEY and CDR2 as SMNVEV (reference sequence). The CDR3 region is CASTSITGTGGREQYF. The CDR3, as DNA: TGTGCCAGCACGTCAATCACCGGGACAGGGGGCCGCGAGCAGTACTTC.

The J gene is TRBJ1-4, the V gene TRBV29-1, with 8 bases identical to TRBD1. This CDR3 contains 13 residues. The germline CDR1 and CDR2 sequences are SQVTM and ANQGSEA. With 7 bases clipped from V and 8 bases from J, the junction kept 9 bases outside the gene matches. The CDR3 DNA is TGCAGCGCTGGACAGGGAAAAGGGGAAAAACTGTTTTTT. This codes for CSAGQGKGEKLFF.

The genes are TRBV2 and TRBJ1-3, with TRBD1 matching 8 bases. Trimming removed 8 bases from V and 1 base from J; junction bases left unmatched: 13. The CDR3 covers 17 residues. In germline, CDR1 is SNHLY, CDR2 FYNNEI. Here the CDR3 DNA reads TGTGCCAGCCACGACAGGGGATTGGCGAATTCTGGAAACACCATATATTTT. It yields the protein CASHDRGLANSGNTIYF.

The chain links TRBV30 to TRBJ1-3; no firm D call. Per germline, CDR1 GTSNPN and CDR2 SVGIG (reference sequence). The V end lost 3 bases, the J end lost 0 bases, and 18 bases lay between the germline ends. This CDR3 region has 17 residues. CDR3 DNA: TGTGCCTGGAGGGACTCTGGGCAGCCAATCTCTGGAAACACCATATATTTT. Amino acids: CAWRDSGQPISGNTIYF.

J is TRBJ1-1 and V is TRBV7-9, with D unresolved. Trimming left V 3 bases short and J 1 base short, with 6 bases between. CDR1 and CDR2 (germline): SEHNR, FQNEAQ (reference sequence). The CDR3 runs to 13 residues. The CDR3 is CASSFGKNTEAFF. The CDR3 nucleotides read TGTGCCAGCAGCTTTGGCAAGAACACTGAAGCTTTCTTT.

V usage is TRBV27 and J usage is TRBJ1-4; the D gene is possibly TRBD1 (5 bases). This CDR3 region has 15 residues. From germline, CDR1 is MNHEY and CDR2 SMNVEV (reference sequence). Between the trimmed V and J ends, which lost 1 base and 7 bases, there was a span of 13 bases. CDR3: CASSLYRQGSEKLFF. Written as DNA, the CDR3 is TGTGCCAGCAGTTTATATAGGCAGGGCTCTGAAAAACTGTTTTTT.

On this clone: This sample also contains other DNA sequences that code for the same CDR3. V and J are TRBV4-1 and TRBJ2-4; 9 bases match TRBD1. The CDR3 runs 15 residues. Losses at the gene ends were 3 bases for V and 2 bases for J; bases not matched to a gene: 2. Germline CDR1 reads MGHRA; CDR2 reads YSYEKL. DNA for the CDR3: TGCGCCAGCAGCCAGGGACAGGGTACCAAAAACATTCAGTACTTC. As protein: CASSQGQGTKNIQYF.

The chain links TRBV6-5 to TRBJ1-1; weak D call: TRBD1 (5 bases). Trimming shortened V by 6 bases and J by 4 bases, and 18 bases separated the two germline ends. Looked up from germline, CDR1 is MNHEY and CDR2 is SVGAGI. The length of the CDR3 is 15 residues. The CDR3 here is CASRPWVGGSTEAFF. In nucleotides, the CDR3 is TGTGCCAGCAGGCCCTGGGTTGGGGGGAGCACTGAAGCTTTCTTT.

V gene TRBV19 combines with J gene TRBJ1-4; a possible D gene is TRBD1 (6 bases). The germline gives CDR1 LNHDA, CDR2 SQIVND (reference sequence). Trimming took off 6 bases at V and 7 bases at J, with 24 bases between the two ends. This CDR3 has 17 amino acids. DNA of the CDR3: TGTGCCAGTAGGCTGCCGGGGACAACCCGAGCCGGTGAAAAACTGTTTTTT. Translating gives CASRLPGTTRAGEKLFF.

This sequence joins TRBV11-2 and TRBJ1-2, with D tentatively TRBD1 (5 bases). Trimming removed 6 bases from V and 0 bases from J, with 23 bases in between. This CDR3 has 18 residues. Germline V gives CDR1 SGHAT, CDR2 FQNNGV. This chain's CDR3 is CASRDHLGAPEANYGYTF. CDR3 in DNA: TGTGCCAGCAGGGATCACCTAGGGGCACCGGAAGCTAACTATGGCTACACCTTC.

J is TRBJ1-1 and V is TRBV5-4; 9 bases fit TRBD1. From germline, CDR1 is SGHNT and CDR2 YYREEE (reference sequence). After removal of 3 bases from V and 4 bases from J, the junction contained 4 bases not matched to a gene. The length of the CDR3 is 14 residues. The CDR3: CASSWSGQGTEAFF. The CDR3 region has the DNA TGTGCCAGCAGCTGGTCGGGACAGGGCACTGAAGCTTTCTTT.

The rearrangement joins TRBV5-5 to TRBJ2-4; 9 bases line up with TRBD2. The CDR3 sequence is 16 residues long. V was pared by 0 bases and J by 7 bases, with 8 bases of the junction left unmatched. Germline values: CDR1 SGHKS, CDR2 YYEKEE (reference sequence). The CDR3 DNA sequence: TGTGCCAGCAGCTTGGTCGCGGGGGGGCCGCATAACATTCAGTACTTC. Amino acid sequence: CASSLVAGGPHNIQYF.